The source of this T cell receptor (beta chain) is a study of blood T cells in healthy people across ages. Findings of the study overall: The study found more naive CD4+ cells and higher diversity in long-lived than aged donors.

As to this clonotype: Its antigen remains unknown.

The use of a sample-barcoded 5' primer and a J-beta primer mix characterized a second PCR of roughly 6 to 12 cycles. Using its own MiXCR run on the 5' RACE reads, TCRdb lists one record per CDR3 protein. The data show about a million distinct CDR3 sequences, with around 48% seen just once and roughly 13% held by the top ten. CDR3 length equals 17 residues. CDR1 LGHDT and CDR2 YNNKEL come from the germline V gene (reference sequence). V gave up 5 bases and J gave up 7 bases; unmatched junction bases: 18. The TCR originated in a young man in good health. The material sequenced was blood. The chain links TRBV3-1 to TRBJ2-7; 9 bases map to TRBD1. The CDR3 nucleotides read TGTGCCAGCAGCACCTACCTAAGGACAGGGGTCCACAATGAGCAGTACTTC. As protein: CASSTYLRTGVHNEQYF.